These T cell receptor beta chains were read from a single sample in a study of cytomegalovirus exposure and HLA in healthy donors. TCRdb's table, derived via immunoSEQ multiplex PCR, lists solely in-frame clones and lacks some. The sample lists about 160,000 clones, around three quarters occurring once. The sequenced sample consisted of PBMCs. Receptor source: a man aged 25 to 40 in good health and CMV-seropositive. Both conserved end residues are part of each CDR3. A D gene is named only where the DNA matches it firmly. The size entry is marked missing in some rows and otherwise reads once, few, many or a size class.

D | J | size | V | length | CDR3 | DNA
TRBD1 | TRBJ1-6 | - | TRBV6-5 | 13 | CASRGTENSPLHF | TGTGCCAGCAGGGGGACAGAGAATTCACCCCTCCACTTT
- | TRBJ2-7 | - | TRBV5-4 | 13 | CASSLGGTSEQYF | TGTGCCAGCAGCTTAGGGGGAACTAGCGAGCAGTACTTC
TRBD2 | TRBJ2-3 | - | TRBV30 | 16 | CAWSKTSGGWADTQYF | TGTGCCTGGAGTAAGACTAGCGGGGGGTGGGCAGATACGCAGTATTTT
- | TRBJ2-3 | - | TRBV5-6 | 14 | CASSQKQGWDTQYF | TGTGCCAGCAGCCAAAAACAGGGTTGGGATACGCAGTATTTT
- | TRBJ1-6 | - | TRBV7-6 | 15 | CASSREQGPNSPLHF | TGTGCCAGCAGCCGGGAACAGGGCCCTAATTCACCCCTCCACTTT
- | TRBJ2-7 | - | TRBV7-8 | 14 | CASSPYSGLLEQYF | TGTGCCAGCAGCCCATACTCAGGGTTATTAGAGCAGTACTTC
- | TRBJ1-4 | few | TRBV4-2 | 16 | CASSQGWARTNEKLFF | TGTGCCAGCAGCCAAGGATGGGCCAGAACTAATGAAAAACTGTTTTTT
TRBD1 | TRBJ2-5 | - | TRBV6-5 | 13 | CATAGTGFRSQYF | TGTGCCACCGCGGGGACAGGGTTTCGTTCGCAGTACTTC
- | TRBJ2-1 | - | TRBV4-1 | 15 | CASSQNAGFGNEQFF | TGCGCCAGCAGCCAAAACGCGGGTTTCGGGAATGAGCAGTTCTTC
- | TRBJ1-6 | - | TRBV5-1 | 18 | CASSLDRAESSYNSPLHF | TGCGCCAGCAGCTTGGACAGGGCGGAGAGCTCCTATAATTCACCCCTCCACTTT
TRBD2 | TRBJ2-1 | few | TRBV15 | 18 | CATSPALAGPSSYNEQFF | TGTGCCACCAGCCCGGCACTAGCGGGCCCGAGCTCCTACAATGAGCAGTTCTTC
- | TRBJ2-7 | - | TRBV7-2 | 14 | CASSLVPGGREQYF | TGTGCCAGCAGCTTAGTTCCAGGGGGGCGCGAGCAGTACTTC
TRBD1 | TRBJ1-4 | - | TRBV7-9 | 17 | CASSLGQGTATNEKLFF | TGTGCCAGCAGCTTAGGACAGGGGACCGCAACTAATGAAAAACTGTTTTTT
- | TRBJ2-7 | - | TRBV21-1 | 14 | CASSKASLEYEQYF | TGTGCCAGCAGCAAAGCGAGTCTCGAATACGAGCAGTACTTC
- | TRBJ1-2 | - | TRBV7-2 | 13 | CASSQPGGSGYTF | TGTGCCAGCAGCCAGCCCGGGGGGAGTGGCTACACCTTC
- | TRBJ1-2 | - | TRBV5-4 | 15 | CASSLDGTPNYGYTF | TGTGCCAGCAGCTTGGACGGGACTCCTAACTATGGCTACACCTTC
TRBD2 | TRBJ2-3 | once | TRBV5-1 | 16 | CASSRRAGGETDTQYF | TGCGCCAGCAGCAGAAGAGCGGGGGGTGAGACAGATACGCAGTATTTT
- | TRBJ1-5 | - | TRBV30 | 13 | CAWSRQGIQPQHF | TGTGCCTGGAGTCGGCAGGGTATTCAGCCCCAGCATTTT
- | TRBJ1-6 | - | TRBV2 | 17 | CASRPTGPSSYNSPLHF | TGTGCCAGCAGACCGACAGGTCCCAGCTCCTATAATTCACCCCTCCACTTT
TRBD2 | TRBJ2-2 | - | TRBV9 | 16 | CASSLGLAGSTGELFF | TGTGCCAGCAGCCTAGGACTAGCGGGGTCCACCGGGGAGCTGTTTTTT
TRBD2 | TRBJ2-7 | few | TRBV9 | 17 | CASSVGSLAGVEYEQYF | TGTGCCAGCAGCGTAGGTTCTCTAGCGGGGGTAGAGTACGAGCAGTACTTC
TRBD1 | TRBJ2-1 | - | TRBV7-8 | 12 | CASSYTGDEQFF | TGTGCCAGCAGTTACACAGGGGATGAGCAGTTCTTC
- | TRBJ2-7 | - | TRBV10-3 | 13 | CAIRSGGSYEQYF | TGTGCCATCAGGTCAGGGGGGTCCTACGAGCAGTACTTC
- | TRBJ2-7 | - | TRBV7-9 | 12 | CSSSPQGREQYF | TGTTCCAGCAGCCCGCAGGGTAGGGAGCAGTACTTC
- | TRBJ1-1 | - | TRBV19 | 17 | CASGLDRTDGKYSEAFF | TGTGCCAGTGGATTAGATCGGACAGACGGTAAATACTCTGAAGCTTTCTTT